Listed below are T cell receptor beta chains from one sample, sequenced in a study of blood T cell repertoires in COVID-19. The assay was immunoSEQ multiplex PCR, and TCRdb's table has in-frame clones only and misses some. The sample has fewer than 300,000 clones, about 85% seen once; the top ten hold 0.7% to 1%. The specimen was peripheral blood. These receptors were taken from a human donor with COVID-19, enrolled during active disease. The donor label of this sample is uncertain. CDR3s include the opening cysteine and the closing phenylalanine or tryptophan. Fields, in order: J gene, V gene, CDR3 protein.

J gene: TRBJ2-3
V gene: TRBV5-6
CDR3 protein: CASSFSGIRSTDTQYF

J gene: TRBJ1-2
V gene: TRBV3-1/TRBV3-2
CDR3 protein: CASSQFLGGAGGYTF

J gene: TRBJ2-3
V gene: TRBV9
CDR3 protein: CASSSPRSSGDNTQYF

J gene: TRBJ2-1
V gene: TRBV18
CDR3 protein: CASSPTTSGRRDEQFF

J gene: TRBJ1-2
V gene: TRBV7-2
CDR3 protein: CASSSGADYGYTF

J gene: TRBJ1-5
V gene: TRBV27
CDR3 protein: CASRAGIVSNQPQHF

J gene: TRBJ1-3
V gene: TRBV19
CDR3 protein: CASSSPDPTTIGNTIYF

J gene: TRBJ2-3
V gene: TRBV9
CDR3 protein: CASSVTLGRGRDTQYF

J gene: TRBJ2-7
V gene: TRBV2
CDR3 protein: CASSFGLSSYEQYF

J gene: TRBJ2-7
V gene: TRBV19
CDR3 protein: CASSTRQGPVYEQYF

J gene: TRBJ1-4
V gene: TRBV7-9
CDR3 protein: CATKQGATNEKLFF

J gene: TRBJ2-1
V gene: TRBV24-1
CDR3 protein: CATSDFGYSWADNEQFF

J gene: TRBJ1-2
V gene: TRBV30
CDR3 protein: CAWSVLARAYGYTF

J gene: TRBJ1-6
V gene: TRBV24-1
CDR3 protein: CATSDGQSNNSPLHF

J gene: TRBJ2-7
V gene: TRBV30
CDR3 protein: CAWSGWRQGGEQYF

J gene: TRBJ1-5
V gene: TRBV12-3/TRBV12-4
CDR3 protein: CASSVRRDQPQHF

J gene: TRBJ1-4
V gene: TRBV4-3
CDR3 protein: CASSLYGQAATNEKLFF

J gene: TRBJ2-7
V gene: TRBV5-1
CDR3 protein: CASSPVLGGDYEQYF